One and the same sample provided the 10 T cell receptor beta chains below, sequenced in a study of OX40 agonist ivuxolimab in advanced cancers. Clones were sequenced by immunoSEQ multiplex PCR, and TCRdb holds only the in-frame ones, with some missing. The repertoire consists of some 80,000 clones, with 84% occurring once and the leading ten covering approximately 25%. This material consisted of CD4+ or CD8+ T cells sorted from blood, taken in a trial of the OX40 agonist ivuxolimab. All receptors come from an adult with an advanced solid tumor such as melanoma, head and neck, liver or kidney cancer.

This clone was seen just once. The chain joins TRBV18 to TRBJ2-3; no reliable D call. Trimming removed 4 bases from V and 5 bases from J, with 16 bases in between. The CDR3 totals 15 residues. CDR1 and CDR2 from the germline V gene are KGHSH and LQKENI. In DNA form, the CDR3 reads TGTGCCAGCTCACGTTCCGGGTCCAAAGAAGATACGCAGTATTTT. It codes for CASSRSGSKEDTQYF.

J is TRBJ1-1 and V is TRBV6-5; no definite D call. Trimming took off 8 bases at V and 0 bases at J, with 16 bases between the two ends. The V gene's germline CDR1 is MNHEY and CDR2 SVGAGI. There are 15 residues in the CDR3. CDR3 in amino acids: CASYRSHTLNTEAFF. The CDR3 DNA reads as TGTGCCAGCTATAGGTCTCATACCCTGAACACTGAAGCTTTCTTT.

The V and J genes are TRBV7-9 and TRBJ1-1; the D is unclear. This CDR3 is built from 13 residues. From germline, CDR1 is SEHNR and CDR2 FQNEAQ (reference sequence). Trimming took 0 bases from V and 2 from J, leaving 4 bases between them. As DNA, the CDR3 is TGTGCCAGCAGCTTAGCAGCCAACACTGAAGCTTTCTTT. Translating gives CASSLAANTEAFF.

In DNA, the CDR3 is TGTGCCTGGAGTGTTGGGGGCAATCAGCCCCAGTATTTT. Translated: CAWSVGGNQPQYF. The chain uses TRBV30 and TRBJ1-5, with a weak D call TRBD1 (6 bases). The J call may be in error: the DNA end matches TRBJ2-3 better. The CDR3 is 13 residues long. Germline V gene lookup returns CDR1 GTSNPN and CDR2 SVGIG (reference sequence).

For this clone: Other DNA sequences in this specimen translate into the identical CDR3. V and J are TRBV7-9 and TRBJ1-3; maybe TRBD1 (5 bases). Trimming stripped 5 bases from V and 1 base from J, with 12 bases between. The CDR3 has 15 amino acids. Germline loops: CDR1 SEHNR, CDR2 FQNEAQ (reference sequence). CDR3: CASSQPQGSGNTIYF. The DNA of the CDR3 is TGTGCCAGCAGCCAACCGCAGGGATCTGGAAACACCATATATTTT.

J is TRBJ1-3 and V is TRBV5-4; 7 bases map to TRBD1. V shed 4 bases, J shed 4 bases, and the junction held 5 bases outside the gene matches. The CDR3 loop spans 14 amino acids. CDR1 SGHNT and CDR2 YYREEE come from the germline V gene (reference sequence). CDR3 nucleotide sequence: TGTGCCAGCAGCCTAGGGGGCGTCGGAAACACCATATATTTT. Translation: CASSLGGVGNTIYF.

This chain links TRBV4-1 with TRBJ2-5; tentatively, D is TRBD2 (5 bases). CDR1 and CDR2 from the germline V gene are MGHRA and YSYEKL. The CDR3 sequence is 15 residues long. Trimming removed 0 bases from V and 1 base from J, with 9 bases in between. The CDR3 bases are TGCGCCAGCAGCCAAGAGGCCGGGGTCCAAGAGACCCAGTACTTC. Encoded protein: CASSQEAGVQETQYF.

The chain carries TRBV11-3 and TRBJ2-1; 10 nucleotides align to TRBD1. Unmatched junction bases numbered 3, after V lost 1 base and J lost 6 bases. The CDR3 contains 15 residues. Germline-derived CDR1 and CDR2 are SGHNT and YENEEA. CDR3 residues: CASSLGGQGINEQFF. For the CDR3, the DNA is TGTGCCAGCAGCTTAGGGGGACAGGGGATCAATGAGCAGTTCTTC. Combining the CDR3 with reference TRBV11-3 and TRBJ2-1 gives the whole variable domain EAGVVQSPRYKIIEKKQPVAFWCNPISGHNTLYWYLQNLGQGPELLIRYENEEAVDDSQLPKDRFSAERLKGVDSTLKIQPAELGDSAVYLCASSLGGQGINEQFFGPGTRLTVL.

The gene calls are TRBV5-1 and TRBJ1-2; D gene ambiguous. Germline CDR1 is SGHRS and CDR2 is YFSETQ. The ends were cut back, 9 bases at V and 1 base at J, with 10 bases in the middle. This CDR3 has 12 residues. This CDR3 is CATSAGNYGYTF. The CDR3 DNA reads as TGCGCCACTTCTGCCGGTAACTATGGCTACACCTTC. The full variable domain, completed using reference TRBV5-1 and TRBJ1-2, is KAGVTQTPRYLIKTRGQQVTLSCSPISGHRSVSWYQQTPGQGLQFLFEYFSETQRNKGNFPGRFSGRQFSNSRSEMNVSTLELGDSALYLCATSAGNYGYTFGSGTRLTVV.

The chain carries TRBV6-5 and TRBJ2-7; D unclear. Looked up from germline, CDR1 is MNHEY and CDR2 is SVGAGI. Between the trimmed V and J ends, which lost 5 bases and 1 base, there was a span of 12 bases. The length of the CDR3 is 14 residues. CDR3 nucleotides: TGTGCCAGCAGTGGAACAGCATATTCCTACGAGCAGTACTTC. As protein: CASSGTAYSYEQYF.